These T cell receptor beta chains were read from a single sample in a study of OX40 agonist ivuxolimab in advanced cancers. Data came from immunoSEQ multiplex PCR; TCRdb stores just in-frame clones and leaves some out. Found here are tens of thousands of clones, about nine tenths of them singletons; the top ten hold 7.4%. The sample in question was CD4+ or CD8+ T cells sorted from blood, obtained in a trial of the OX40 agonist ivuxolimab. These receptors originate from an adult with an advanced solid tumor such as melanoma, head and neck, liver or kidney cancer. The CDR3 runs from the conserved cysteine through the conserved F or W. Fields, in order: CDR3 protein, V gene, J gene.

cdr3_aa: CASSLSTSGLNEQFF; v_call: TRBV18; j_call: TRBJ2-1
cdr3_aa: CASRRAGREKLFF; v_call: TRBV6-5; j_call: TRBJ1-4
cdr3_aa: CASRAGLDYGYTF; v_call: TRBV6-1; j_call: TRBJ1-2
cdr3_aa: CASRPLTSGSEETQYF; v_call: TRBV6-6; j_call: TRBJ2-5
cdr3_aa: CASSPRGYNEKLFF; v_call: TRBV11-3; j_call: TRBJ1-4
cdr3_aa: CATSRGLQGSYNEQFF; v_call: TRBV15; j_call: TRBJ2-1
cdr3_aa: CASSLATASGPIWDEQFF; v_call: TRBV5-1; j_call: TRBJ2-1
cdr3_aa: CASSSTRQGNYGYTF; v_call: TRBV7-9; j_call: TRBJ1-2
cdr3_aa: CASSETVKVTSNQPQHF; v_call: TRBV6-1; j_call: TRBJ1-5
cdr3_aa: CASSLIRTSGRFSGETQYF; v_call: TRBV7-6; j_call: TRBJ2-5
cdr3_aa: CASSVRVNEKLFF; v_call: TRBV7-3; j_call: TRBJ1-4
cdr3_aa: CASRMTGENEKLFF; v_call: TRBV6-1; j_call: TRBJ1-4
cdr3_aa: CASSFQLAGGPEVTGELFF; v_call: TRBV7-8; j_call: TRBJ2-2
cdr3_aa: CASSDRDRGLAGELFF; v_call: TRBV11-3; j_call: TRBJ2-2
cdr3_aa: CASSLGQGGLSSYEQYF; v_call: TRBV27; j_call: TRBJ2-7
cdr3_aa: CASSPPRYGETQYF; v_call: TRBV18; j_call: TRBJ2-5
cdr3_aa: CASSLTSGRDNEQFF; v_call: TRBV7-9; j_call: TRBJ2-1
cdr3_aa: CASSRLGLASMDTQYF; v_call: TRBV5-1; j_call: TRBJ2-3
cdr3_aa: CASTLGWGLYQETQYF; v_call: TRBV7-2; j_call: TRBJ2-5
cdr3_aa: CASSQVTGPLYEQYF; v_call: TRBV4-1; j_call: TRBJ2-7
cdr3_aa: CASTETSSTDTQYF; v_call: TRBV6-6; j_call: TRBJ2-3
cdr3_aa: CATSRGQGAGTEAFF; v_call: TRBV15; j_call: TRBJ1-1
cdr3_aa: CASSPRDYSYEQYF; v_call: TRBV4-1; j_call: TRBJ2-7